One and the same sample provided the 27 T cell receptor beta chains below, sequenced in a study of shared clonotypes between healthy human individuals (dated by TCRdb to between 2020 and 2021). The library was built by means of the immunoSEQ multiplex PCR assay. TCRdb carries this immuneACCESS record with in-frame sequences only. Its versions omit some clonotypes, under half of them owing to an unresolved V gene in the studies checked, with the rest unexplained. Present in this sample are hundreds of thousands of clones, about 74% of which were seen just once. The top ten constitute roughly 1.7% of the sample. The sample consisted of memory CD4+ T cells sorted from blood. What the cell subset or site label conveys for this sample: CD45RA-negative fraction. The origin of the receptors is a woman aged 25 to 45 in good health.

The chain employs TRBV27 and TRBJ1-2; D gene unclear. Germline CDR1 MNHEY, CDR2 SMNVEV (reference sequence). This CDR3 comprises 13 residues. Trimming took 8 bases from V and 0 from J, leaving 10 bases between them. The CDR3 DNA reads as TGTGCCAGCGCCCGAGGAGCTAACTATGGCTACACCTTC. It translates to CASARGANYGYTF.

The V and J genes are TRBV6-1 and TRBJ1-6, with D perhaps matching TRBD1 (6 bases). With 4 bases removed from V and 8 bases from J, the gap between germline ends came to 15 bases. Germline CDR1 is MNHNS and CDR2 is SASEGT. CDR3 size: 15 residues. In nucleotides, the CDR3 is TGTGCCAGCAGTGTTGTTGACAGGCCACATTCACCCCTCCACTTT. Encoded protein: CASSVVDRPHSPLHF.

In this sample, this clone turned up once. V is TRBV28 and J is TRBJ1-5; D is unclear. The CDR3 runs to 14 residues. Trimming removed 4 bases from V and 4 bases from J, with 11 bases in between. Germline-derived CDR1 and CDR2 are MDHEN and SYDVKM. The CDR3 loop reads CASSSGSQNQPQHF. The CDR3 bases are TGTGCCAGCAGTTCGGGCAGTCAAAATCAGCCCCAGCATTTT.

This clone was seen repeatedly, ten times or more. This chain links TRBV6-1 with TRBJ2-3, with 11 bases fitting TRBD2. CDR3 size: 16 residues. CDR1 and CDR2 (germline): MNHNS, SASEGT. Trimming removed 4 bases from V and 2 bases from J; junction bases left unmatched: 5. The CDR3 region is CASSGRLAGNTDTQYF. Written as DNA, the CDR3 is TGTGCCAGCAGTGGCAGACTAGCGGGGAACACAGATACGCAGTATTTT.

This clone was found a few times. Other DNA sequences within the sample encode an identical CDR3. The chain couples TRBV25-1 to TRBJ1-5; D might be TRBD1 (5 bases). CDR3 length equals 13 residues. Trimming stripped 6 bases from V and 3 bases from J, with 9 bases between. The V gene's germline CDR1 is MGHDK and CDR2 SYGVNS. The CDR3 nucleotides read TGTGCCAGCAGCCAGGGTAACAATCAGCCCCAGCATTTT. It encodes CASSQGNNQPQHF. The full variable domain, with the rest looked up from reference TRBV25-1 and TRBJ1-5, is EADIYQTPRYLVIGTGKKITLECSQTMGHDKMYWYQQDPGMELHLIHYSYGVNSTEKGDLSSESTVSRIRTEHFPLTLESARPSHTSQYLCASSQGNNQPQHFGDGTRLSIL.

The chain carries TRBV5-1 and TRBJ2-3; 9 bases line up with TRBD1. After removal of 2 bases from V and 6 bases from J, the junction contained 7 bases not matched to a gene. Per germline, CDR1 SGHRS and CDR2 YFSETQ. The CDR3 has 15 amino acids. CDR3 in DNA: TGCGCCAGCAGCTTTGGGACAGGGTCAACGGATACGCAGTATTTT. Residues: CASSFGTGSTDTQYF.

This clone came up a few times. DNA of the CDR3: TGTGCCAGCTCACCATATCTAGCGGAGGAGGAGACCCAGTACTTC. Protein product: CASSPYLAEEETQYF. The V call is TRBV18, the J call TRBJ2-5, with 7 bases lining up with TRBD2. This CDR3 has 15 residues. V lost 2 bases, J lost 5 bases, and 8 bases stayed unmatched. Germline-derived CDR1 and CDR2 are KGHSH and LQKENI. Complete variable domain (other parts from reference TRBV18 and TRBJ2-5): NAGVMQNPRHLVRRRGQEARLRCSPMKGHSHVYWYRQLPEEGLKFMVYLQKENIIDESGMPKERFSAEFPKEGPSILRIQQVVRGDSAAYFCASSPYLAEEETQYFGPGTRLLVL.

The chain employs TRBV11-3 and TRBJ2-2, with D perhaps TRBD2 (6 bases). V was shortened by 5 bases and J by 6 bases, with 13 bases between the two germline ends. The germline CDR1 and CDR2 sequences are SGHNT and YENEEA. The CDR3 extends over 14 amino acids. CDR3 amino acids: CASSQPAGSGELFF. In DNA, the CDR3 is TGTGCCAGCAGCCAGCCGGCGGGGTCCGGGGAGCTGTTTTTT.

Comment on this clone: This could be a read error, since a much larger clone is one nucleotide away. This chain connects TRBV28 to TRBJ1-1; 9 bases are shared with TRBD1. CDR3 length: 14 residues. Germline lookup yields CDR1 MDHEN and CDR2 SYDVKM. Trimming cost V 6 bases and J 3 bases; bases outside gene matches: 5. This CDR3 reads CASRKTGGDTEAFF. The CDR3 DNA reads TGTGCCAGCAGGAAGACAGGGGGGGACACTGAAGCTTTCTTT.

This clone has just one count. The gene calls are TRBV5-1 and TRBJ1-1, with TRBD1 identical over 7 bases. The CDR3 is 16 residues long. Germline CDR1 is SGHRS and CDR2 is YFSETQ. The V segment lost 4 bases and the J segment 0 bases; nucleotides outside the gene matches: 9. The CDR3 sequence is CASSPWTGAMNTEAFF. CDR3 bases: TGCGCCAGCAGCCCTTGGACAGGAGCTATGAACACTGAAGCTTTCTTT. Full variable domain (missing parts from reference TRBV5-1 and TRBJ1-1): KAGVTQTPRYLIKTRGQQVTLSCSPISGHRSVSWYQQTPGQGLQFLFEYFSETQRNKGNFPGRFSGRQFSNSRSEMNVSTLELGDSALYLCASSPWTGAMNTEAFFGQGTRLTVV.

The chain recombines TRBV27 with TRBJ1-5, with 7 bases aligning to TRBD1. The CDR3 contains 17 residues. Germline V gene lookup returns CDR1 MNHEY and CDR2 SMNVEV (reference sequence). Trimming cost V 6 bases and J 6 bases; bases outside gene matches: 17. The CDR3 nucleotides are TGTGCCAGCAGGCCAGCAGTAGGAGCAGGGGGTTCTCAGCCCCAGCATTTT. Amino acids: CASRPAVGAGGSQPQHF.

This sequence joins TRBV19 and TRBJ2-7; D is unresolved. Germline V gene sequence: CDR1 LNHDA, CDR2 SQIVND (reference sequence). The CDR3 sequence is 15 residues long. V lost 3 bases and J lost 4, with 16 bases in between. CDR3 coding DNA: TGTGCCAGTAGTATCAGCGCTAGGACGAGGTACGAGCAGTACTTC. This encodes CASSISARTRYEQYF.

This clone was seen many times. The V call is TRBV6-1, the J call TRBJ1-3, with D hard to call. The CDR3 runs 15 residues. With 2 bases removed from V and 0 bases from J, the gap between germline ends came to 8 bases. Germline values: CDR1 MNHNS, CDR2 SASEGT. In nucleotides, the CDR3 is TGTGCCAGCAGTGAACCTGCCTACTCTGGAAACACCATATATTTT. Encoded protein: CASSEPAYSGNTIYF.

This clone has a count of ten or more. This chain links TRBV7-8 with TRBJ1-1; 8 nucleotides line up with TRBD1. This CDR3 spans 16 amino acids. Germline CDR1 SGHVS, CDR2 FQNEAQ. The J segment lost 5 bases and the V segment lost 2 bases, leaving 10 bases of the junction unmatched. Written as DNA, the CDR3 is TGTGCCAGCAGCTTAAATCAGGACAGGGTGGGGACTGAAGCTTTCTTT. This encodes CASSLNQDRVGTEAFF.

The chain has TRBV11-2 and TRBJ2-5; 8 bases agree with TRBD2. Germline loops: CDR1 SGHAT, CDR2 FQNNGV. With 7 bases clipped from V and 4 bases from J, the junction kept 11 bases outside the gene matches. The CDR3 has 15 amino acids. The CDR3 DNA follows: TGTGCCAGCAACGGCGGACTAGCCCAGCGAGAGACCCAGTACTTC. As protein: CASNGGLAQRETQYF. Complete variable domain (other parts from reference TRBV11-2 and TRBJ2-5): EAGVAQSPRYKIIEKRQSVAFWCNPISGHATLYWYQQILGQGPKLLIQFQNNGVVDDSQLPKDRFSAERLKGVDSTLKIQPAKLEDSAVYLCASNGGLAQRETQYFGPGTRLLVL.

The rearrangement uses TRBV7-9 and TRBJ2-3, with D perhaps matching TRBD1 (5 bases). CDR3 length equals 15 residues. Germline V gene lookup returns CDR1 SEHNR and CDR2 FQNEAQ (reference sequence). Trimming pared 0 bases from V and 7 bases from J, leaving 14 bases between. The CDR3 nucleotides are TGTGCCAGCAGCTTAGCCCGGACAACTTCGAATACGCAGTATTTT. This encodes CASSLARTTSNTQYF.

This chain uses TRBV19 with TRBJ1-2, with a possible D match to TRBD1 (6 bases). V dropped 5 bases and J dropped 2 bases, with 12 bases sitting between them. Germline-derived CDR1 and CDR2 are LNHDA and SQIVND (reference sequence). The CDR3 is 14 amino acids. The CDR3 sequence is CASSLTTGNYGYTF. The CDR3 DNA sequence: TGTGCCAGTAGTCTGACCACAGGGAACTATGGCTACACCTTC.

In this sample, this clone turned up many times. The chain combines TRBV5-6 with TRBJ2-4; D not resolved. This CDR3 is built from 15 residues. V was clipped by 2 bases and J by 0 bases, with 9 bases between them. From germline, CDR1 is SGHDT and CDR2 YYEEEE. CDR3 coding DNA: TGTGCCAGCAGCTTTTGGTCCGGAGCCAAAAACATTCAGTACTTC. Translating it yields CASSFWSGAKNIQYF.

V and J are TRBV7-2 and TRBJ1-1, with TRBD1 matching over 7 bases. This CDR3 has 13 amino acids. V lost 5 bases, J lost 5 bases, and 5 bases stayed unmatched. Germline V gene data show CDR1 as SGHTA and CDR2 as FQGNSA. The CDR3, as DNA: TGTGCCAGCAGCATTACAGGGGCGACTGAAGCTTTCTTT. This encodes CASSITGATEAFF.

The gene calls are TRBV2 and TRBJ1-5, with D possibly matching TRBD1 (5 bases). The CDR3 spans 13 residues. The V end was cut by 6 bases, the J end by 7 bases, with 13 bases between. Germline assignment: CDR1 SNHLY and CDR2 FYNNEI. The CDR3 sequence: CASRRGPEQPQHF. The CDR3, as DNA: TGTGCCAGCAGGAGGGGACCTGAACAGCCCCAGCATTTT.

This clone was recorded many times. The V call is TRBV6-5, the J call TRBJ2-7; the match to TRBD1 covers 7 bases. The ends lost 6 bases at V and 0 bases at J; junction bases unmatched: 5. CDR1 and CDR2 from the germline V gene are MNHEY and SVGAGI. CDR3 length: 14 amino acids. CDR3 in amino acids: CASRLQGNSYEQYF. The CDR3 DNA reads as TGTGCCAGCAGACTACAGGGGAACTCCTACGAGCAGTACTTC.

J is TRBJ2-1 and V is TRBV7-2; TRBD2 agrees at 13 bases. J lost 7 bases, V lost 4 bases, and 4 bases had no gene match. CDR3 length: 15 amino acids. CDR1 and CDR2 from the germline V gene are SGHTA and FQGNSA. The CDR3 here is CASSWGTSGNNEQFF. As DNA, the CDR3 is TGTGCCAGCAGCTGGGGGACTAGCGGGAATAATGAGCAGTTCTTC.

The gene calls are TRBV19 and TRBJ2-2; no clear D. The CDR3 loop spans 14 amino acids. The germline V gene encodes CDR1 LNHDA and CDR2 SQIVND (reference sequence). V was clipped by 5 bases and J by 5 bases, with 12 bases between them. CDR3 loop: CASSPRQSTGELFF. The CDR3 region has the DNA TGTGCCAGTAGTCCTAGACAATCAACCGGGGAGCTGTTTTTT.

In its sample, this clone was seen a few times. This rearrangement joins TRBV28 to TRBJ1-5; TRBD1 is a possible D gene (6 bases). V lost 6 bases to trimming and J lost 7 bases, with 16 bases between them. The CDR3 covers 14 residues. CDR1 and CDR2 (germline): MDHEN, SYDVKM. The DNA of the CDR3 is TGTGCCAGCAGCAACATACAGGGTTGGCAGCCCCAGCATTTT. Translated: CASSNIQGWQPQHF.

The rearrangement joins TRBV29-1 to TRBJ2-4; no reliable D call. There are 14 residues in the CDR3. V shed 6 bases and J shed 0 bases, with 12 bases lying between them. Germline CDR1 SQVTM, CDR2 ANQGSEA. Here the CDR3 reads CSVKGRLAKNIQYF. CDR3 DNA sequence: TGCAGCGTGAAGGGCAGATTAGCCAAAAACATTCAGTACTTC.

The genes are TRBV28 and TRBJ1-4; 7 bases are a match to TRBD1. The junction had 13 bases not matched to a gene; V was cut back by 8 bases and J by 4 bases. The CDR3 sequence is 16 residues long. Germline CDR1 is MDHEN and CDR2 is SYDVKM. The CDR3 sequence: CASSSTRQGNNEKLFF. For the CDR3, the DNA is TGTGCCAGCTCCTCGACCCGACAGGGTAATAATGAAAAACTGTTTTTT.

V usage is TRBV19 and J usage is TRBJ2-1; 8 positions agree with TRBD1. Per germline, CDR1 LNHDA and CDR2 SQIVND (reference sequence). V lost 9 bases, J lost 0 bases, and 10 bases stayed unmatched. The CDR3 has 16 amino acids. Here the CDR3 reads CASHQGAVSSYNEQFF. For the CDR3, the DNA is TGTGCCAGCCACCAGGGGGCAGTTAGCTCCTACAATGAGCAGTTCTTC.